These 32 T cell receptor beta chains originate from one sample sequenced in a study of shared clonotypes between healthy human individuals. Sequencing used immunoSEQ multiplex PCR; TCRdb keeps in-frame clones, though not all of them. The sample lists 640,000 or so clones; about two thirds were seen once. Material for sequencing was memory CD4+ T cells sorted from blood. Described subset: CD45RA-negative fraction. These receptors came from a woman in her twenties or thirties in good health.

This clone showed up many times. The same CDR3 arises from other DNA sequences in this sample as well. This chain links TRBV29-1 with TRBJ2-1; perhaps D is TRBD1 or TRBD2 (7 bases each). The CDR3 is made up of 13 amino acids. Germline assignment: CDR1 SQVTM and CDR2 ANQGSEA. Trimming took 2 bases from V and 10 from J, leaving 15 bases between them. The CDR3 DNA is TGCAGCGTTGAATTAGCAGGGGGAGGGGAGCAGTTCTTC. The encoded protein is CSVELAGGGEQFF.

This chain uses TRBV19 with TRBJ1-3, with TRBD1 matching 7 bases. The junction had 8 bases not matched to a gene; V was cut back by 6 bases and J by 0 bases. The CDR3 sequence is 16 residues long. Germline V CDR1 and CDR2: LNHDA, SQIVND (reference sequence). This CDR3 reads CASSTTGTVSGNTIYF. The CDR3 DNA follows: TGTGCCAGTAGCACCACCGGGACAGTCTCTGGAAACACCATATATTTT.

CDR3 sequence reads: CASSQVTSTYEQYF. The DNA of the CDR3 is TGTGCCAGCAGCCAGGTGACTAGTACCTACGAGCAGTACTTC. The chain has TRBV2 and TRBJ2-7; D might be TRBD2 (6 bases). In germline, CDR1 is SNHLY, CDR2 FYNNEI. V lost 6 bases and J lost 2, with 14 bases in between. The CDR3 sequence is 14 residues long.

V is TRBV11-2 and J is TRBJ1-6; TRBD1 matches 9 bases. With 5 bases clipped from V and 10 bases from J, the junction kept 6 bases outside the gene matches. The CDR3 runs 14 residues. CDR1 and CDR2 from the germline V gene are SGHAT and FQNNGV. Here the CDR3 DNA reads TGTGCCAGCAGCATGGGACAGGGAGGGTCACCCCTCCACTTT. This sequence encodes CASSMGQGGSPLHF.

The chain carries TRBV19 and TRBJ1-2; perhaps TRBD1 as D (6 bases). The CDR3 runs 17 residues. Germline V lookup: CDR1 LNHDA, CDR2 SQIVND (reference sequence). The germline V and J ends were trimmed by 5 bases and 1 base, with 20 bases remaining between them. The CDR3 spells CASSPTSGIGGNYGYTF. The CDR3 DNA follows: TGTGCCAGTAGTCCAACGTCGGGTATAGGGGGTAACTATGGCTACACCTTC.

The chain is built from TRBV10-1 and TRBJ2-1, with D tentatively TRBD2 (6 bases). Trimming removed 6 bases at V and 5 bases at J, with 17 bases between. The germline gives CDR1 WNHNN, CDR2 SYGVQD (reference sequence). The CDR3 sequence is 15 residues long. The chain's CDR3 is CASSEEGRWDNEQFF. CDR3 nucleotide sequence: TGCGCCAGCAGCGAGGAGGGCCGGTGGGACAATGAGCAGTTCTTC.

The chain links TRBV29-1 to TRBJ1-1; D perhaps matches TRBD1 (5 bases). The germline V gene encodes CDR1 SQVTM and CDR2 ANQGSEA. The CDR3 runs to 15 residues. The V end was cut by 6 bases, the J end by 3 bases, with 20 bases between. The CDR3 region has the DNA TGCAGCGTCAAGGGTACTTCGGGGACCCACACTGAAGCTTTCTTT. Protein product: CSVKGTSGTHTEAFF.

The chain joins TRBV21-1 to TRBJ2-2; the listed D gene, TRBD1, was not tested against the DNA. TRBV21-1 is a known pseudogene. CDR3 length: 18 amino acids. The DNA for the CDR3 is TGTGCCAGCACCTGGACAGGCCCTTCCTTCGCGAACACCGGGGAGCTGTTTTTT. It codes for CASTWTGPSFANTGELFF.

V gene TRBV18 combines with J gene TRBJ1-3; D call uncertain. This CDR3 is built from 12 residues. Germline CDR1 is KGHSH and CDR2 is LQKENI. The V end lost 2 bases, the J end lost 5 bases, and 4 bases lay between the germline ends. Written as DNA, the CDR3 is TGTGCCAGCTCACCAGGGAGAAACACCATATATTTT. Amino acid sequence: CASSPGRNTIYF.

The chain joins TRBV29-1 to TRBJ1-2; D is possibly TRBD1 (6 bases). Between the trimmed V and J ends, which lost 7 bases and 2 bases, there was a span of 14 bases. The germline V gene encodes CDR1 SQVTM and CDR2 ANQGSEA. The CDR3 contains 13 residues. DNA of the CDR3: TGCAGCGCCGGGGACACTAGAAACTATGGCTACACCTTC. Protein sequence: CSAGDTRNYGYTF.

The gene calls are TRBV6-5 and TRBJ2-2; D perhaps matches TRBD1 (5 bases). CDR1 is MNHEY, CDR2 SVGAGI, per germline. This CDR3 is built from 15 residues. V shed 4 bases and J shed 1 base, with 10 bases lying between them. The CDR3 here is CASSSFTGNTGELFF. The CDR3 nucleotides are TGTGCCAGCAGTTCCTTTACAGGGAACACCGGGGAGCTGTTTTTT.

For the CDR3, the DNA is TGTGCCAGCAGTTACAGACAGAACTCCTACGAGCAGTACTTC. Its translation is CASSYRQNSYEQYF. This chain connects TRBV6-5 to TRBJ2-7, with TRBD1 as a possible D gene (5 bases). The germline V gene has CDR1 MNHEY and CDR2 SVGAGI. The CDR3 extends over 14 amino acids. Trimming removed 2 bases from V and 0 bases from J, with 8 bases in between.

This sequence joins TRBV27 and TRBJ1-2; TRBD1 matches 8 bases. V was pared by 6 bases and J by 4 bases, with 7 bases of the junction left unmatched. This CDR3 has 14 amino acids. Germline loops: CDR1 MNHEY, CDR2 SMNVEV (reference sequence). The CDR3 loop reads CASSPQDRVYGYTF. As DNA, the CDR3 is TGTGCCAGCAGCCCCCAGGACAGGGTCTATGGCTACACCTTC.

The chain joins TRBV19 to TRBJ2-1; tentatively, D is TRBD2 (5 bases). The length of the CDR3 is 14 residues. CDR1 and CDR2 (germline): LNHDA, SQIVND (reference sequence). The ends were cut back, 5 bases at V and 6 bases at J, with 14 bases in the middle. The CDR3 nucleotides are TGTGCCAGTAGTCCGGCAACTAGAAGCAATGAGCAGTTCTTC. It encodes CASSPATRSNEQFF.

The gene calls are TRBV9 and TRBJ2-2; 9 nucleotides agree with TRBD2. V shed 0 bases and J 4 bases; nucleotides not matched to a gene: 13. Germline loops: CDR1 SGDLS, CDR2 YYNGEE. This CDR3 region has 19 residues. CDR3 in amino acids: CASSVALSGSLAGTGELFF. CDR3 sequence (DNA): TGTGCCAGCAGCGTAGCCCTTAGCGGGAGTTTGGCCGGCACCGGGGAGCTGTTTTTT.

On this clone: One base away lies a much larger clone, so this may be a sequencing read error. This sample also contains other DNA sequences that code for the same CDR3. V gene TRBV5-1 combines with J gene TRBJ2-1; 9 bases match TRBD2. Losses at the gene ends were 0 bases for V and 5 bases for J; bases not matched to a gene: 3. The CDR3 has 15 amino acids. Per germline, CDR1 SGHRS and CDR2 YFSETQ. The CDR3: CASSLGLAGNNEQFF. CDR3 DNA: TGCGCCAGCAGCTTGGGGCTAGCGGGAAACAATGAGCAGTTCTTC.

This clone was recorded a few times. The chain carries TRBV19 and TRBJ2-2, with TRBD2 matching over 8 bases. J was trimmed by 7 bases and V by 3 bases; bases with no gene match: 4. Looked up from germline, CDR1 is LNHDA and CDR2 is SQIVND (reference sequence). This CDR3 spans 14 amino acids. CDR3 protein: CASSISGISGELFF. Here the CDR3 DNA reads TGTGCCAGTAGTATTAGCGGGATTAGCGGGGAGCTGTTTTTT.

This clone was counted a single time. The chain carries TRBV28 and TRBJ1-1, with D unclear. CDR3 length equals 16 residues. Trimming removed 3 bases from V and 1 base from J, with 15 bases in between. Germline values: CDR1 MDHEN, CDR2 SYDVKM. The chain's CDR3 is CASSFFVGGRNTEAFF. The CDR3 region has the DNA TGTGCCAGCAGTTTTTTCGTCGGCGGGAGGAACACTGAAGCTTTCTTT.

In this sample, this clone turned up a few times. The identical CDR3 is also encoded by other nucleotide sequences in the sample. V gene TRBV18 combines with J gene TRBJ1-2; no definite D call. The CDR3 extends over 12 amino acids. Germline CDR1 KGHSH, CDR2 LQKENI. The V end was cut by 2 bases, the J end by 5 bases, with 6 bases between. The CDR3 is CASSPAGYGYTF. The CDR3 coding sequence is TGTGCCAGCTCACCAGCGGGGTATGGCTACACCTTC.

This clone showed up just a few times. V usage is TRBV4-2 and J usage is TRBJ2-2, with no clear D. The V end lost 0 bases, the J end lost 0 bases, and 8 bases lay between the germline ends. Per the germline V gene, CDR1 is LGHNA and CDR2 is YNFKEQ. This CDR3 has 16 amino acids. CDR3 protein: CASSQDERSNTGELFF. As DNA, the CDR3 is TGTGCCAGCAGCCAAGATGAACGATCGAACACCGGGGAGCTGTTTTTT.

This sequence joins TRBV28 and TRBJ1-2; 10 positions match TRBD1. Germline V gene sequence: CDR1 MDHEN, CDR2 SYDVKM. CDR3 length: 15 amino acids. Germline trimming cut 5 bases from V and 9 bases from J; bases unmatched to any gene: 12. The CDR3 DNA follows: TGTGCCAGCAGTGACCACTCCGGGACAGGGGTCCGCTACACCTTC. Its protein is CASSDHSGTGVRYTF.

This clone appeared a few times. The genes are TRBV18 and TRBJ2-4; D is undetermined. The V and J ends lost 3 bases and 0 bases respectively, with 9 bases between them. CDR3 length equals 15 residues. Germline assignment: CDR1 KGHSH and CDR2 LQKENI. CDR3 DNA: TGTGCCAGCTCACCGCAGGAACTAGCCAAAAACATTCAGTACTTC. It is translated as CASSPQELAKNIQYF.

The chain carries TRBV28 and TRBJ2-3; D not resolved. V shed 10 bases and J shed 12 bases, with 26 bases lying between them. The CDR3 is 14 residues long. The germline CDR1 and CDR2 sequences are MDHEN and SYDVKM. As DNA, the CDR3 is TGTGCCACCGCTCCCTCCATCGGCGGTGCAATCCAGTATTTT. The encoded protein is CATAPSIGGAIQYF.

J is TRBJ1-1 and V is TRBV10-3, with D possibly TRBD1 on 5 matching bases. V was pared by 1 base and J by 1 base, with 10 bases between. Germline lookup yields CDR1 ENHRY and CDR2 SYGVKD. The CDR3 is 15 amino acids. DNA for the CDR3: TGTGCCATCAGTGAGTACGGGACCACGAACACTGAAGCTTTCTTT. Residues: CAISEYGTTNTEAFF.

The chain uses TRBV29-1 and TRBJ1-5, with 8 positions matching TRBD1. The CDR3 is 14 residues long. V lost 5 bases, J lost 1 base, and 4 bases stayed unmatched. Germline loops: CDR1 SQVTM, CDR2 ANQGSEA. CDR3 in amino acids: CSVWTGQSNQPQHF. The CDR3 nucleotides read TGCAGCGTTTGGACAGGGCAAAGCAATCAGCCCCAGCATTTT.

The chain carries TRBV7-6 and TRBJ1-1; TRBD1 agrees at 7 bases. Losses at the gene ends were 5 bases for V and 2 bases for J; bases not matched to a gene: 8. This CDR3 region has 15 residues. Germline V CDR1 and CDR2: SGHVS, FNYEAQ. The CDR3 sequence: CASSRFGTANTEAFF. The CDR3 DNA reads TGTGCCAGCAGCAGATTCGGGACAGCCAACACTGAAGCTTTCTTT.

The chain employs TRBV5-1 and TRBJ2-3; 7 positions match TRBD1. Germline lookup yields CDR1 SGHRS and CDR2 YFSETQ. With 0 bases clipped from V and 7 bases from J, the junction kept 8 bases outside the gene matches. This CDR3 is 15 amino acids long. The CDR3 DNA is TGCGCCAGCAGCTTGGTTTATAGGGGGCGGAATACGCAGTATTTT. Translated: CASSLVYRGRNTQYF.

The J gene is TRBJ2-7, the V gene TRBV6-5; D possibly corresponds to TRBD2 (5 bases). Germline V gene data show CDR1 as MNHEY and CDR2 as SVGAGI. This CDR3 region has 15 residues. Trimming took 5 bases from V and 0 from J, leaving 14 bases between them. In DNA, the CDR3 is TGTGCCAGCAGTCTCAAGGGAGCGCCCTCCTACGAGCAGTACTTC. Amino acids: CASSLKGAPSYEQYF.

The chain links TRBV19 to TRBJ1-2, with 8 bases that match TRBD1. The CDR3 runs to 12 residues. Germline V gives CDR1 LNHDA, CDR2 SQIVND (reference sequence). V was clipped by 7 bases and J by 8 bases; unmatched bases: 6. DNA for the CDR3: TGTGCCAGTAACAGGGGGAGCGGCGGCTACACCTTC. Its translation: CASNRGSGGYTF.

The chain couples TRBV5-5 to TRBJ2-7, with D tentatively TRBD1 (5 bases). Trimming removed 4 bases at V and 6 bases at J, with 17 bases between. Germline V lookup: CDR1 SGHKS, CDR2 YYEKEE (reference sequence). There are 14 residues in the CDR3. The CDR3 loop reads CASSTTWGRGEQYF. The CDR3 region has the DNA TGTGCCAGCAGCACGACCTGGGGAAGGGGCGAGCAGTACTTC.

This clone was picked up many times. The rearrangement joins TRBV10-3 to TRBJ1-2, with D hard to call. This CDR3 has 13 residues. V was clipped by 2 bases and J by 0 bases, with 4 bases between them. Looked up from germline, CDR1 is ENHRY and CDR2 is SYGVKD. In DNA, the CDR3 is TGTGCCATCAGTGAGGGAGCTAACTATGGCTACACCTTC. It specifies CAISEGANYGYTF.

This chain uses TRBV10-3 with TRBJ2-1; D might be TRBD2 (6 bases). The CDR3 loop spans 17 amino acids. Trimming cost V 6 bases and J 5 bases, with 23 bases left between them. Germline V gene lookup returns CDR1 ENHRY and CDR2 SYGVKD. CDR3 nucleotide sequence: TGTGCCATCAGCAAAGTGGGGGGACCAACCCTAAACAATGAGCAGTTCTTC. Translating it yields CAISKVGGPTLNNEQFF.